These 17 T cell receptor beta chains were sequenced from one sample in a study of T cells in Graves' hyperthyroidism and ophthalmopathy (dated by TCRdb to 2018 to 2020). Receptors were amplified or captured by multiplex PCR. The sequencing machine was an Illumina HiSeq 2000. The TCR beta CDR3 regions were amplified from RNA transcripts. The first round of RT-PCR for the TCR CDR3 was performed with the HTBI primer set and the Qiagen OneStep RT-PCR kit. The raw public reads went through TCRdb reprocessing: fastp at Q25, MiXCR clone calling, in-frame beta chains kept. Rows merge per CDR3 protein into single entries with the most common DNA and genes. The sample includes around 500,000 distinct CDR3 sequences, with approximately 14% observed a single time. The top ten constitute over 11% of the sample. Sequenced material: blood. These receptors were taken from a woman aged 40 to 50 with Graves' hyperthyroidism.

Ten or more counts support this clonotype. The gene calls are TRBV28 and TRBJ2-7, with D tentatively TRBD1 or TRBD2 (6 bases each). The CDR3 extends over 13 amino acids. Germline V gives CDR1 MDHEN, CDR2 SYDVKM. Trimming pared 8 bases from V and 2 bases from J, leaving 13 bases between. This chain's CDR3 is CASAGGTTYEQYF. The CDR3 nucleotides are TGTGCCAGCGCTGGCGGGACAACCTACGAGCAGTACTTC.

To note about this clonotype: This may be a read error, as it is one base from a much larger clone. V usage is TRBV28 and J usage is TRBJ1-2; D remains unclear. Trimming stripped 3 bases from V and 8 bases from J, with 19 bases between. CDR1 is MDHEN and CDR2 is SYDVKM in the germline V gene. CDR3 length: 15 residues. In nucleotides, the CDR3 is TGTGCCAGCAGTTTTGGAAACCTGGGAGGGAGGGGCTACACCTTC. It specifies CASSFGNLGGRGYTF.

This clonotype occurred many times. This chain joins TRBV20-1 and TRBJ2-1; D possibly corresponds to TRBD1 (5 bases). The CDR3 is 15 amino acids. V dropped 6 bases and J dropped 10 bases, with 25 bases sitting between them. The germline V gene has CDR1 DFQATT and CDR2 SNEGSKA (reference sequence). CDR3 DNA: TGCAGTGCCCAAGAAAGGGGCGTACCCTTAGGGGAGCAGTTCTTC. Translation: CSAQERGVPLGEQFF.

The rearrangement joins TRBV6-1 to TRBJ2-5, with D hard to call. V was pared by 6 bases and J by 4 bases, with 6 bases between. The CDR3 contains 11 residues. Germline values: CDR1 MNHNS, CDR2 SASEGT. CDR3 in amino acids: CASRRVETQYF. The CDR3 DNA follows: TGTGCCAGCAGAAGGGTAGAGACCCAGTACTTC.

This clonotype is a singleton in its sample. The junction shows a germline mismatch at one end, possibly a read error. This chain joins TRBV10-1 and TRBJ1-2; D perhaps matches TRBD1 (5 bases). The germline CDR1 and CDR2 sequences are WNHNN and SYGVQD (reference sequence). The CDR3 contains 16 residues. CDR3 protein: CASSLNSGSGAYGYTF. The CDR3 nucleotides are TGTGCCAGCAGTTTAAATTCCGGCTCCGGGGCTTATGGCTACACCTTC.

This clonotype was seen more than once but under ten times. In nucleotides, the CDR3 is TGTGCCAGCAGTTATAAGCCTAGGGGTAACACCGGGGAGCTGTTTTTT. Its translation is CASSYKPRGNTGELFF. V usage is TRBV6-5 and J usage is TRBJ2-2, with D perhaps TRBD1 (5 bases). The germline V gene has CDR1 MNHEY and CDR2 SVGAGI. The ends were cut back, 3 bases at V and 2 bases at J, with 13 bases in the middle. The CDR3 has 16 amino acids.

At least ten counts were recorded for this clonotype. The genes are TRBV11-3 and TRBJ1-3; no clear D gene. Germline loops: CDR1 SGHNT, CDR2 YENEEA. The V gene lost 0 bases and the J gene lost 0 bases, with 3 bases spanning the gap. The CDR3 has 14 residues. CDR3 in DNA: TGTGCCAGCAGCTTAGAGAGCTCTGGAAACACCATATATTTT. Encoded protein: CASSLESSGNTIYF.

In this sample, this clonotype turned up many times. The rearrangement joins TRBV7-9 to TRBJ1-1; TRBD1 might be the D (5 bases). V was shortened by 5 bases and J by 10 bases, with 20 bases between the two germline ends. The germline gives CDR1 SEHNR, CDR2 FQNEAQ (reference sequence). CDR3 length: 14 amino acids. DNA of the CDR3: TGTGCCAGCAGCCCCAAACGAGACAGCCGAAGAGCTTTCTTT. Encoded protein: CASSPKRDSRRAFF. Supplemented by reference TRBV7-9 and TRBJ1-1, the full variable domain reads DTGVSQNPRHKITKRGQNVTFRCDPISEHNRLYWYRQTLGQGPEFLTYFQNEAQLEKSRLLSDRFSAERPKGSFSTLEIQRTEQGDSAMYLCASSPKRDSRRAFFGQGTRLTVV.

This sequence joins TRBV5-1 and TRBJ2-5; 13 bases agree with TRBD2. Trimming removed 1 base from V and 7 bases from J; junction bases left unmatched: 13. The CDR3 is 18 residues long. Germline V CDR1 and CDR2: SGHRS, YFSETQ. CDR3 DNA: TGCGCCAGCAGCTTGACCGGGACTAGCGGGACGATGCTGGGGACCCAGTACTTC. This sequence encodes CASSLTGTSGTMLGTQYF. The full variable domain, its missing parts supplied by reference TRBV5-1 and TRBJ2-5, is KAGVTQTPRYLIKTRGQQVTLSCSPISGHRSVSWYQQTPGQGLQFLFEYFSETQRNKGNFPGRFSGRQFSNSRSEMNVSTLELGDSALYLCASSLTGTSGTMLGTQYFGPGTRLLVL.

This sequence joins TRBV28 and TRBJ1-6, with 7 bases matching TRBD1. There are 13 residues in the CDR3. V lost 11 bases to trimming and J lost 7 bases; unmatched junction nucleotides: 8. Germline lookup yields CDR1 MDHEN and CDR2 SYDVKM. The CDR3, as DNA: TGTGCCGGTAAAACAGGGGTCAATTCACCCCTCCACTTT. It yields the protein CAGKTGVNSPLHF.

This clonotype was detected only a few times. The chain is built from TRBV19 and TRBJ1-2, with TRBD1 identical over 8 bases. Trimming at V came to 10 bases and at J to 8 bases, leaving 9 bases not matched to a gene. CDR1 is LNHDA, CDR2 SQIVND, per germline (reference sequence). This CDR3 spans 12 amino acids. The CDR3 is CATGRQGKGYTF. As DNA, the CDR3 is TGTGCCACTGGGAGACAGGGGAAGGGCTACACCTTC. Complete variable domain (other parts from reference TRBV19 and TRBJ1-2): DGGITQSPKYLFRKEGQNVTLSCEQNLNHDAMYWYRQDPGQGLRLIYYSQIVNDFQKGDIAEGYSVSREKKESFPLTVTSAQKNPTAFYLCATGRQGKGYTFGSGTRLTVV.

This clonotype was seen at least ten times. The chain links TRBV12-3 or TRBV12-4 to TRBJ1-1; no clear D gene. Trimming stripped 3 bases from V and 8 bases from J, with 13 bases between. This CDR3 has 13 residues. Here the CDR3 DNA reads TGTGCCAGCAGTTTCGTGGCCGTCGGAGAAGCTTTCTTT. It is translated as CASSFVAVGEAFF.

This clonotype was seen many times. The chain couples TRBV20-1 to TRBJ2-3; TRBD2 agrees at 9 bases. V shed 0 bases, J shed 3 bases, and the junction held 16 bases outside the gene matches. Germline CDR1 is DFQATT and CDR2 is SNEGSKA (reference sequence). The CDR3 consists of 19 residues. CDR3 DNA sequence: TGCAGTGCTAGAGATCCGGAAGCGGGAGGACCTCTCGTGACAGATACGCAGTATTTT. Its protein product is CSARDPEAGGPLVTDTQYF.

V is TRBV6-1 and J is TRBJ2-7; D remains unclear. With 5 bases removed from V and 3 bases from J, the gap between germline ends came to 17 bases. The CDR3 covers 15 residues. Germline CDR1 reads MNHNS; CDR2 reads SASEGT. CDR3 region: CASSSNSYSLYEQYF. CDR3 in DNA: TGTGCCAGCAGTTCCAACTCGTATTCCCTCTACGAGCAGTACTTC.

At least ten counts were recorded for this clonotype. V and J are TRBV6-2 or TRBV6-3 and TRBJ2-2; 11 bases match TRBD2. The length of the CDR3 is 17 residues. Germline assignment: CDR1 MNHEY and CDR2 SVGEGT. After removal of 2 bases from V and 4 bases from J, the junction contained 6 bases not matched to a gene. The CDR3 region is CASSYRVTSGSTGELFF. The DNA for the CDR3 is TGTGCCAGCAGTTACAGGGTAACTAGCGGGAGCACCGGGGAGCTGTTTTTT.

This clonotype occurred many times. The rearrangement uses TRBV2 and TRBJ1-2; possibly TRBD1 for D (5 bases). The CDR3 loop spans 12 amino acids. The ends were cut back, 2 bases at V and 5 bases at J, with 6 bases in the middle. Germline lookup yields CDR1 SNHLY and CDR2 FYNNEI. CDR3 sequence: CASSESGYGYTF. The CDR3 nucleotides read TGTGCCAGCAGTGAATCAGGGTATGGCTACACCTTC.

This clonotype appeared many times. The chain employs TRBV30 and TRBJ1-6; the D gene is possibly TRBD1 (6 bases). CDR1 GTSNPN and CDR2 SVGIG come from the germline V gene (reference sequence). V was trimmed by 5 bases and J by 8 bases, leaving 16 bases between them. This CDR3 contains 14 residues. CDR3 residues: CAWWGPGAHSPLHF. The CDR3 nucleotides are TGTGCCTGGTGGGGCCCGGGGGCGCATTCACCCCTCCACTTT.